This is a list of T cell receptor beta chains from one sample in a study of breast tumors, draining lymph nodes, adjacent tissues. One entry per CDR3 protein, called by TCRdb with MiXCR from the multiplex PCR reads. The sample contains 290,000 or so distinct CDR3 sequences, under 35% of which appear only once. The specimen sequenced was axillary lymph node tissue. These TCRs come from a female donor with breast cancer. Some clones in this sample may be carry-over from other donors' samples. Each CDR3 is given with its conserved first and last residue. Each record gives: CDR3 DNA, CDR3 protein, D gene, clone size, V gene, J gene. A D gene is named only where the DNA matches it firmly. Clone sizes are given selectively: once, few, many, or a class where the clone is expanded.

cdr3_nt: TGTGCCAGCGGCTCAATACAGGGAAACCAGCCCCAGCATTTT
cdr3_aa: CASGSIQGNQPQHF
d_call: NA
clone_size: once
v_call: TRBV7-9
j_call: TRBJ1-5

cdr3_nt: TGTGCCTGGAGGGGGCAGGGAGTGGGAAATGAGCAGTTCTTC
cdr3_aa: CAWRGQGVGNEQFF
d_call: NA
clone_size: NA
v_call: TRBV30
j_call: TRBJ2-1

cdr3_nt: TGTGCCAGCAGTCCCGGGACAGGGGGGGTCGGGGAGCTGTTTTTT
cdr3_aa: CASSPGTGGVGELFF
d_call: TRBD1
clone_size: NA
v_call: TRBV6-2/TRBV6-3
j_call: TRBJ2-2

cdr3_nt: TGTGCCAGCACCCTCGGACATTACGGAAAACTGTTTTTT
cdr3_aa: CASTLGHYGKLFF
d_call: NA
clone_size: NA
v_call: TRBV12-3/TRBV12-4
j_call: TRBJ1-4

cdr3_nt: TGCGCCAGCAGCTTATTTGGGGGGGGTATGTCCTACGAGCAGTACTTC
cdr3_aa: CASSLFGGGMSYEQYF
d_call: TRBD2
clone_size: many
v_call: TRBV5-1
j_call: TRBJ2-7

cdr3_nt: TGTGCCAGCAACCAACAAACGGCGGTAGGGGCCAACGTCCTGACTTTC
cdr3_aa: CASNQQTAVGANVLTF
d_call: NA
clone_size: NA
v_call: TRBV14
j_call: TRBJ2-6

cdr3_nt: TGTGCCAGCAGTTTATGGACTAGCGGCACAGATACGCAGTATTTT
cdr3_aa: CASSLWTSGTDTQYF
d_call: TRBD2
clone_size: few
v_call: TRBV27
j_call: TRBJ2-3

cdr3_nt: TGCAGTGCTAGAGAAACTGGGACCTACGAGCAGTACTTC
cdr3_aa: CSARETGTYEQYF
d_call: NA
clone_size: many
v_call: TRBV20-1
j_call: TRBJ2-7

cdr3_nt: TGTGCCAGCAGTAGACTAGCACCTCAGCCCCAGCATTTT
cdr3_aa: CASSRLAPQPQHF
d_call: NA
clone_size: many
v_call: TRBV6-1
j_call: TRBJ1-5

cdr3_nt: TGCGCCAGCAGCTCTCGACAGGGGGCCGGGGAGCTGTTTTTT
cdr3_aa: CASSSRQGAGELFF
d_call: TRBD1
clone_size: many
v_call: TRBV5-1
j_call: TRBJ2-2

cdr3_nt: TGTGCCAGCGGTCGGGTAGGGGGAGGGAATACGCAGTATTTT
cdr3_aa: CASGRVGGGNTQYF
d_call: NA
clone_size: NA
v_call: TRBV12-3/TRBV12-4
j_call: TRBJ2-3

cdr3_nt: TGCAGTGCTTCTGCATGGACTAGCGGAACAGATACGCAGTATTTT
cdr3_aa: CSASAWTSGTDTQYF
d_call: TRBD2
clone_size: NA
v_call: TRBV20-1
j_call: TRBJ2-3

cdr3_nt: TGTGCCAGCAGCAGGGACAGGGGGCAGTACGAGCAGTACTTC
cdr3_aa: CASSRDRGQYEQYF
d_call: TRBD1
clone_size: few
v_call: TRBV5-8
j_call: TRBJ2-7

cdr3_nt: TGTGCCAGCTTACTAGCGACGGACAATGAGCAGTTCTTC
cdr3_aa: CASLLATDNEQFF
d_call: TRBD2
clone_size: few
v_call: TRBV5-4
j_call: TRBJ2-1

cdr3_nt: TGTGCCAGCAGTCCGGGGCCCGGGGAGCTGTTTTTT
cdr3_aa: CASSPGPGELFF
d_call: NA
clone_size: many
v_call: TRBV5-4
j_call: TRBJ2-2

cdr3_nt: TGCAGCGTCGGCGCCTACGAGCAGTACTTC
cdr3_aa: CSVGAYEQYF
d_call: NA
clone_size: NA
v_call: TRBV29-1
j_call: TRBJ2-7

cdr3_nt: TGTGCCAGCAGTTACTTCAATGAGCAGTTCTTC
cdr3_aa: CASSYFNEQFF
d_call: NA
clone_size: many
v_call: TRBV6-5
j_call: TRBJ2-1

cdr3_nt: TGTGCCAGCAGTAAACTAGCGGGAGCTGAGACCCAGTACTTC
cdr3_aa: CASSKLAGAETQYF
d_call: TRBD2
clone_size: NA
v_call: TRBV27
j_call: TRBJ2-5

cdr3_nt: TGCAGTGCTAGTGCTTCTAGCGGGAGAGGGTGGTTCTACGATGAGCAGTTCTTC
cdr3_aa: CSASASSGRGWFYDEQFF
d_call: TRBD2
clone_size: NA
v_call: TRBV20-1
j_call: TRBJ2-1

cdr3_nt: TGTGCCAGCAGCGCTACCGGGACTAGGGTCAATGAGCAGTTCTTC
cdr3_aa: CASSATGTRVNEQFF
d_call: TRBD2
clone_size: many
v_call: TRBV7-3
j_call: TRBJ2-1

cdr3_nt: TGTGCCAGTAGTATAGACGGGCTAGCGGGATCCTACGAGCAGTACTTC
cdr3_aa: CASSIDGLAGSYEQYF
d_call: TRBD2
clone_size: many
v_call: TRBV19
j_call: TRBJ2-7

cdr3_nt: TGTGCCAGCAAAGACAGGGTCGGCTATGGCTACACCTTC
cdr3_aa: CASKDRVGYGYTF
d_call: TRBD1
clone_size: many
v_call: TRBV12-3/TRBV12-4
j_call: TRBJ1-2

cdr3_nt: TGCAGTGCTAGAGATCCCCGGGACAGGGAAAATGAGCAGTATTTT
cdr3_aa: CSARDPRDRENEQYF
d_call: TRBD1
clone_size: NA
v_call: TRBV20-1
j_call: TRBJ2-3

cdr3_nt: TGTGCCAGCAGTCCCCGACTAGTAGGGAATGAGCAGTTCTTC
cdr3_aa: CASSPRLVGNEQFF
d_call: NA
clone_size: NA
v_call: TRBV6-2/TRBV6-3
j_call: TRBJ2-1

cdr3_nt: TGCAGTGCAACGGGACTAGCGGGAGTTGAGACCCAGTACTTC
cdr3_aa: CSATGLAGVETQYF
d_call: TRBD2
clone_size: many
v_call: TRBV20-1
j_call: TRBJ2-5

cdr3_nt: TGTGCCAGCGTAGACAGGGGCAATCAGCCCCAGCATTTT
cdr3_aa: CASVDRGNQPQHF
d_call: TRBD1
clone_size: many
v_call: TRBV19
j_call: TRBJ1-5

cdr3_nt: TGTGCCAGCAGAAGACAGGGGACCTACGAGCAGTACTTC
cdr3_aa: CASRRQGTYEQYF
d_call: TRBD1
clone_size: few
v_call: TRBV28
j_call: TRBJ2-7

cdr3_nt: TGTGCCAGCAACACATACCTAAGGGGGCGAGGGCAAGAGACCCAGTACTTC
cdr3_aa: CASNTYLRGRGQETQYF
d_call: TRBD1
clone_size: NA
v_call: TRBV7-8
j_call: TRBJ2-5

cdr3_nt: TGTGCCAGCAGCTTAGGGACTAGCGGGGGTAGACGCAATGAGCAGTTCTTC
cdr3_aa: CASSLGTSGGRRNEQFF
d_call: TRBD2
clone_size: NA
v_call: TRBV11-1
j_call: TRBJ2-1

cdr3_nt: TGCGCCAGCAGCCAAGAGGGGGACAGGGGCGAAAAACTGTTTTTT
cdr3_aa: CASSQEGDRGEKLFF
d_call: TRBD1
clone_size: many
v_call: TRBV4-1
j_call: TRBJ1-4

cdr3_nt: TGTGCCAGCTCGACAGGGAACTATGGCTACACCTTC
cdr3_aa: CASSTGNYGYTF
d_call: TRBD1
clone_size: many
v_call: TRBV7-9
j_call: TRBJ1-2

cdr3_nt: TGTGCCGTCGGGACTGGACAGGGGGTTTTCGACACCATATATTTT
cdr3_aa: CAVGTGQGVFDTIYF
d_call: TRBD1
clone_size: NA
v_call: TRBV10-3
j_call: TRBJ1-3

cdr3_nt: TGTGCCACCAGTGATTCGGGACAGGGGATTATTGGCTACACCTTC
cdr3_aa: CATSDSGQGIIGYTF
d_call: TRBD1
clone_size: many
v_call: TRBV24-1
j_call: TRBJ1-2

cdr3_nt: TGTGCCAGCAGCCAAAACCATAGGTCGAATGAGCAGTTCTTC
cdr3_aa: CASSQNHRSNEQFF
d_call: NA
clone_size: few
v_call: TRBV3-1
j_call: TRBJ2-1

cdr3_nt: TGTGCCAGCAGTGAGGACAGGGGGTACCAAGAGACCCAGTACTTC
cdr3_aa: CASSEDRGYQETQYF
d_call: TRBD1
clone_size: many
v_call: TRBV6-1
j_call: TRBJ2-5

cdr3_nt: TGTGCTCAAAGCCCTGGGGGTCATACAAATTCACCCCTCCACTTT
cdr3_aa: CAQSPGGHTNSPLHF
d_call: NA
clone_size: NA
v_call: TRBV30
j_call: TRBJ1-6

cdr3_nt: TGTGCCAGCAGTCGGCTGGTTGGCTACACCTTC
cdr3_aa: CASSRLVGYTF
d_call: NA
clone_size: many
v_call: TRBV6-2/TRBV6-3
j_call: TRBJ1-2

cdr3_nt: TGTGCCAGCAGTCAGGGACTAGCGGGAGGGCCACTTTTTAATGAGCAGTTCTTC
cdr3_aa: CASSQGLAGGPLFNEQFF
d_call: TRBD2
clone_size: few
v_call: TRBV6-4
j_call: TRBJ2-1

cdr3_nt: TGTGCCACAAACCTCCCGGGACAGGGGGAAGATACGCAGTATTTT
cdr3_aa: CATNLPGQGEDTQYF
d_call: TRBD1
clone_size: many
v_call: TRBV10-3
j_call: TRBJ2-3

cdr3_nt: TGCGCCAGCAGCTTCCGGACCGGGGAGCTGTTTTTT
cdr3_aa: CASSFRTGELFF
d_call: NA
clone_size: many
v_call: TRBV5-1
j_call: TRBJ2-2

cdr3_nt: TGCAGTGCTAGTTGGTTGCGTGAGACCCAGTACTTC
cdr3_aa: CSASWLRETQYF
d_call: NA
clone_size: many
v_call: TRBV20-1
j_call: TRBJ2-5

cdr3_nt: TGTGCCACCAGCAGAGCGACCGTGGGACAGTCCAATGAAAAACTGTTTTTT
cdr3_aa: CATSRATVGQSNEKLFF
d_call: TRBD1
clone_size: NA
v_call: TRBV15
j_call: TRBJ1-4

cdr3_nt: TGTGCCAGCAGCTCCCGGACTAGCGGGAGAGATCTAGCCAAAAACATTCAGTACTTC
cdr3_aa: CASSSRTSGRDLAKNIQYF
d_call: TRBD2
clone_size: NA
v_call: TRBV7-3
j_call: TRBJ2-4

cdr3_nt: TGTGCCAGCAGCAACACCGGGACAGGGGGCTTCTACGAGCAGTACTTC
cdr3_aa: CASSNTGTGGFYEQYF
d_call: TRBD1
clone_size: few
v_call: TRBV12-3/TRBV12-4
j_call: TRBJ2-7

cdr3_nt: TGTGCCAGCAGTAGTAGACGGAATAGCAATCAGCCCCAGCATTTT
cdr3_aa: CASSSRRNSNQPQHF
d_call: NA
clone_size: many
v_call: TRBV12-3/TRBV12-4
j_call: TRBJ1-5

cdr3_nt: TGTGCCAGCAGCTCCCCGGGACTAGCGGAATACTCTGGGGCCAACGTCCTGACTTTC
cdr3_aa: CASSSPGLAEYSGANVLTF
d_call: TRBD2
clone_size: many
v_call: TRBV7-2
j_call: TRBJ2-6

cdr3_nt: TGTGCCAGCAGTGAAGCGCTTCGACTAGCGGGAGGGTGGGAGACCCAGTACTTC
cdr3_aa: CASSEALRLAGGWETQYF
d_call: TRBD2
clone_size: many
v_call: TRBV2
j_call: TRBJ2-5

cdr3_nt: TGCAGTGCCGACCCTCGGAGCTCCTACACCGGGGAGCTGTTTTTT
cdr3_aa: CSADPRSSYTGELFF
d_call: NA
clone_size: NA
v_call: TRBV20-1
j_call: TRBJ2-2

cdr3_nt: TGTGCCAGCAGCGACCCCCGGGGGCGGAATGAGCAGTTCTTC
cdr3_aa: CASSDPRGRNEQFF
d_call: NA
clone_size: once
v_call: TRBV12-3/TRBV12-4
j_call: TRBJ2-1

cdr3_nt: TGTGCCAGCAGCCCACTTAGGGGCACTGAAGCTTTCTTT
cdr3_aa: CASSPLRGTEAFF
d_call: NA
clone_size: few
v_call: TRBV7-8
j_call: TRBJ1-1

cdr3_nt: TGTGCCAGCAGTGACCCACCACACAATGAGCAGTTCTTC
cdr3_aa: CASSDPPHNEQFF
d_call: NA
clone_size: many
v_call: TRBV6-4
j_call: TRBJ2-1

cdr3_nt: TGTGCTAGCAGCTTAGAGGCTCCGGGCCCCAGCGGGAGGCCCTCTGGCGCAGATACGCAGTATTTT
cdr3_aa: CASSLEAPGPSGRPSGADTQYF
d_call: TRBD2
clone_size: NA
v_call: TRBV7-7
j_call: TRBJ2-3

cdr3_nt: TGTGCCCTAGAGACTAGCGGGAGGTCGGCTCAGTACTTC
cdr3_aa: CALETSGRSAQYF
d_call: TRBD2
clone_size: many
v_call: TRBV30
j_call: TRBJ2-7

cdr3_nt: TGTGCCAGCAGCCGTGGTTCGAGGGGCACTCAGTACTTC
cdr3_aa: CASSRGSRGTQYF
d_call: NA
clone_size: NA
v_call: TRBV7-6
j_call: TRBJ2-4

cdr3_nt: TGTGCCAGTACCCCTAGCGGGAGCCAAGAGACCCAGTACTTC
cdr3_aa: CASTPSGSQETQYF
d_call: TRBD2
clone_size: many
v_call: TRBV5-4
j_call: TRBJ2-5

cdr3_nt: TGCGCCAGCAGCGCAACGACAGGGCGGATTGGCTACACCTTC
cdr3_aa: CASSATTGRIGYTF
d_call: TRBD1
clone_size: NA
v_call: TRBV5-1
j_call: TRBJ1-2

cdr3_nt: TGTGCCAGCAGTCACTCGGGGACGGTCGACTATGGCTACACCTTC
cdr3_aa: CASSHSGTVDYGYTF
d_call: NA
clone_size: many
v_call: TRBV6-5
j_call: TRBJ1-2

cdr3_nt: TGTGCCAGTAGTATGATATGGCCAAATCAGCCCCAGCATTTT
cdr3_aa: CASSMIWPNQPQHF
d_call: NA
clone_size: many
v_call: TRBV19
j_call: TRBJ1-5

cdr3_nt: TGTGCCAGCAGTCCCCAGGGCCCGAGCGCTGAAGCTTTCTTT
cdr3_aa: CASSPQGPSAEAFF
d_call: NA
clone_size: few
v_call: TRBV7-9
j_call: TRBJ1-1

cdr3_nt: TGTGCCAGCAGCCCCCAGCTCACGGATACGCAGTATTTT
cdr3_aa: CASSPQLTDTQYF
d_call: NA
clone_size: many
v_call: TRBV7-8
j_call: TRBJ2-3